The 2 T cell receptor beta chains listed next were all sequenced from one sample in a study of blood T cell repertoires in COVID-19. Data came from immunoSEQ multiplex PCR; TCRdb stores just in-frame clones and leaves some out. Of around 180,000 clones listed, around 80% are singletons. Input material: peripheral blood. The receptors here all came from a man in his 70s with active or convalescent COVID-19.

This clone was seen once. As DNA, the CDR3 is TGCGCCAGTGTGGGACAGGGGGATGGCTACACCTTC. It yields the protein CASVGQGDGYTF. The genes are TRBV5-1 and TRBJ1-2, with 11 nucleotides matching TRBD1. CDR3 size: 12 residues. The trim removed 8 bases at V and 6 bases at J, leaving 3 bases unmatched. The germline V gene encodes CDR1 SGHRS and CDR2 YFSETQ.

CDR3 DNA sequence: TGTGCCAGCGCTAGCGGGGGGACCCAGTACTTC. This gives the protein CASASGGTQYF. The V and J genes are TRBV2 and TRBJ2-5; 10 bases agree with TRBD2. CDR1 and CDR2 (germline): SNHLY, FYNNEI. This CDR3 comprises 11 residues. The V and J ends lost 8 bases and 7 bases, in that order; junction bases with no gene match: 1. The full variable domain, its missing parts supplied by reference TRBV2 and TRBJ2-5, is EPEVTQTPSHQVTQMGQEVILRCVPISNHLYFYWYRQILGQKVEFLVSFYNNEISEKSEIFDDQFSVERPDGSNFTLKIRSTKLEDSAMYFCASASGGTQYFGPGTRLLVL.